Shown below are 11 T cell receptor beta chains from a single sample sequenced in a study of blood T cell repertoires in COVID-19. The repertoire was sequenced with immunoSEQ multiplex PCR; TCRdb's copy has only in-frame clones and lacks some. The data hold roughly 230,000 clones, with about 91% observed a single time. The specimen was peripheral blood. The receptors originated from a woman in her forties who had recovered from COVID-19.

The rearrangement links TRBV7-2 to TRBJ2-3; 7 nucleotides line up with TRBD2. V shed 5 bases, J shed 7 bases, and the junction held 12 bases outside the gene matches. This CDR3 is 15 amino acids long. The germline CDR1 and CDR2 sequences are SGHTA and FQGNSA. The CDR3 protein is CASSPGGGPGYTQYF. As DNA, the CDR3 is TGTGCCAGCAGCCCCGGGGGAGGGCCCGGGTATACGCAGTATTTT.

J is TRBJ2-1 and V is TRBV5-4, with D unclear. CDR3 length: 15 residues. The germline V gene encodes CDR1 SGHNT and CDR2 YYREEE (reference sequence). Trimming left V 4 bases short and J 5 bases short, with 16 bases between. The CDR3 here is CASSVGWVADNEQFF. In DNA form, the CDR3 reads TGTGCCAGCAGCGTGGGTTGGGTAGCTGACAATGAGCAGTTCTTC.

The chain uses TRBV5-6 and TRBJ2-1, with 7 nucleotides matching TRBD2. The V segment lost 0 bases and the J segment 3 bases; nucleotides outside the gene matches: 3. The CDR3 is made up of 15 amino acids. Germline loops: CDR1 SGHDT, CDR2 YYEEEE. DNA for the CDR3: TGTGCCAGCAGCTTGGCGACGGGGGGCTACAATGAGCAGTTCTTC. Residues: CASSLATGGYNEQFF.

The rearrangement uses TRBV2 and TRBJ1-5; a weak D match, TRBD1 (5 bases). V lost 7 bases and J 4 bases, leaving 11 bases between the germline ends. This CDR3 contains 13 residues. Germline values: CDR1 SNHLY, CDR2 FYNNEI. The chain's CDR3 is CASKGLDNQPQHF. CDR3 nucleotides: TGTGCCAGCAAGGGGCTGGATAATCAGCCCCAGCATTTT. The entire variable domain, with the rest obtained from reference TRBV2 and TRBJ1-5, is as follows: EPEVTQTPSHQVTQMGQEVILRCVPISNHLYFYWYRQILGQKVEFLVSFYNNEISEKSEIFDDQFSVERPDGSNFTLKIRSTKLEDSAMYFCASKGLDNQPQHFGDGTRLSIL.

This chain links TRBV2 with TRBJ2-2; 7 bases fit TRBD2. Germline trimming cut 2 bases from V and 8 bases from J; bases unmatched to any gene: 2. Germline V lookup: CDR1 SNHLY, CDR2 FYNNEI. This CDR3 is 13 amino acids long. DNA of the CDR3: TGTGCCAGCAGTGAATGGGGGGGAGGGGAGCTGTTTTTT. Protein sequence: CASSEWGGGELFF.

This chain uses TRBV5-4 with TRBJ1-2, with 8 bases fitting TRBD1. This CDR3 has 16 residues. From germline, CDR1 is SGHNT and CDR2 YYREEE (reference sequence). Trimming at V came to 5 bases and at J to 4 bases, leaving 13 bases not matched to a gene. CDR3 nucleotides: TGTGCCAGCAGATCCCAGGGGGCCCTTCCCTTCTATGGCTACACCTTC. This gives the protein CASRSQGALPFYGYTF.

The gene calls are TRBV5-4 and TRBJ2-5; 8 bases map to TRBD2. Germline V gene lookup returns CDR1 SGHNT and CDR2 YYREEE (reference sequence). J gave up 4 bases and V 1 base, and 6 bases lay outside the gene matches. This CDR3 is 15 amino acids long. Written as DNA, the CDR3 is TGTGCCAGCAGCTTGATAAGCGGGGGAGGAGAGACCCAGTACTTC. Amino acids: CASSLISGGGETQYF. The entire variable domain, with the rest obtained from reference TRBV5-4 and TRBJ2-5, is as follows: ETGVTQSPTHLIKTRGQQVTLRCSSQSGHNTVSWYQQALGQGPQFIFQYYREEENGRGNFPPRFSGLQFPNYSSELNVNALELDDSALYLCASSLISGGGETQYFGPGTRLLVL.

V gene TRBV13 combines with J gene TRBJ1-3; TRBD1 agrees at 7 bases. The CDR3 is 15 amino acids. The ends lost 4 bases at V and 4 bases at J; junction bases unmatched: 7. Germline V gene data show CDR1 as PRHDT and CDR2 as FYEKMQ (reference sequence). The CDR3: CASSSYRGRGNTIYF. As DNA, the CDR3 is TGTGCCAGCAGCTCGTACAGGGGACGAGGAAACACCATATATTTT. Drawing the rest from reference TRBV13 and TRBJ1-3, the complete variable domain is AAGVIQSPRHLIKEKRETATLKCYPIPRHDTVYWYQQGPGQDPQFLISFYEKMQSDKGSIPDRFSAQQFSDYHSELNMSSLELGDSALYFCASSSYRGRGNTIYFGEGSWLTVV.

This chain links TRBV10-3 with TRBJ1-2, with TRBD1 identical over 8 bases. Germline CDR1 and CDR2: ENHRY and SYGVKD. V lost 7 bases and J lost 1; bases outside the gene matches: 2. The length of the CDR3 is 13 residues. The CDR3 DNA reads TGTGCCATCAAAGGACAGGGTAACTATGGCTACACCTTC. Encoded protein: CAIKGQGNYGYTF.

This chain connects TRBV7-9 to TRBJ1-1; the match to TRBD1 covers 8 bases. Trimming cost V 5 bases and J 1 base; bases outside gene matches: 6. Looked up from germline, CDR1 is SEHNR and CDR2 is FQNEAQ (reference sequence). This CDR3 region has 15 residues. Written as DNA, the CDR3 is TGTGCCAGCAGCCTGGGGACAGGAGGGAACACTGAAGCTTTCTTT. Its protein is CASSLGTGGNTEAFF.

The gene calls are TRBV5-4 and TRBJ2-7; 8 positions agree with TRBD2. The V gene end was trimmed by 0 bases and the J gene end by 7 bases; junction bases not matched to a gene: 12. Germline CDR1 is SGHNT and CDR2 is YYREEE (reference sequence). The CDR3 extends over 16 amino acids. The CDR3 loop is CASSLAGGGGHVEQYF. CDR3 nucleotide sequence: TGTGCCAGCAGCTTGGCCGGTGGCGGGGGGCATGTAGAGCAGTACTTC.